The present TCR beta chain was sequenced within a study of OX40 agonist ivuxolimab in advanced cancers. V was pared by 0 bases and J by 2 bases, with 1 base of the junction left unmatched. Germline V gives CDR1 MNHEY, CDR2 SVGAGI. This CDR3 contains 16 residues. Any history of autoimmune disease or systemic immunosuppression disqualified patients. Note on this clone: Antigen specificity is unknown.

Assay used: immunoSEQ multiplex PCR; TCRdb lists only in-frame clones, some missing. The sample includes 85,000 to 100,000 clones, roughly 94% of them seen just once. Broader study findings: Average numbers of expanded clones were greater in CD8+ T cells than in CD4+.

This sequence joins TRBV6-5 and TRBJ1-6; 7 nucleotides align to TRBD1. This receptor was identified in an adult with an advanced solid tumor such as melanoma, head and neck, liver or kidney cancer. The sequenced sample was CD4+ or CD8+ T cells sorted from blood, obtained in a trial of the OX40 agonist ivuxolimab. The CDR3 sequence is CASSYSGQTYNSPLHF. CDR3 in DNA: TGTGCCAGCAGTTACTCGGGACAGACCTATAATTCACCCCTCCACTTT.